These 12 T cell receptor beta chains were all obtained from the same sample, sequenced in a study of blood T cells in healthy people across ages. A second PCR, run for about 6 to 12 cycles, used a sample-barcoded 5' primer plus a J-beta primer mix. TCRdb reanalysed the 5' RACE reads using MiXCR and keeps one entry per CDR3 protein. The sample holds roughly 830,000 distinct CDR3 sequences, roughly 60% seen once. Sequences were obtained from blood. The receptors shown here come from a man aged 25-45 years in good health.

This clonotype was observed a few times. The chain has TRBV5-1 and TRBJ2-4; no definite D call. This CDR3 is built from 14 residues. Per germline, CDR1 SGHRS and CDR2 YFSETQ. With 3 bases removed from V and 6 bases from J, the gap between germline ends came to 13 bases. CDR3: CASSSTVGPNIQYF. CDR3 DNA: TGCGCCAGCAGCTCTACAGTTGGACCAAACATTCAGTACTTC.

The V call is TRBV20-1, the J call TRBJ2-5; possibly TRBD2 for D (5 bases). The CDR3 contains 15 residues. Germline V gene lookup returns CDR1 DFQATT and CDR2 SNEGSKA (reference sequence). With 2 bases removed from V and 0 bases from J, the gap between germline ends came to 13 bases. The CDR3: CSARSLAGDQETQYF. CDR3 nucleotide sequence: TGCAGTGCTAGATCCCTCGCCGGGGACCAAGAGACCCAGTACTTC.

The V call is TRBV6-5, the J call TRBJ2-5, with TRBD1 matching 8 bases. V lost 2 bases and J lost 4; bases outside the gene matches: 6. This CDR3 region has 15 residues. Per germline, CDR1 MNHEY and CDR2 SVGAGI. DNA for the CDR3: TGTGCCAGCAGTTACATGCAGGGGGCCCGAGAGACCCAGTACTTC. It is translated as CASSYMQGARETQYF.

V is TRBV9 and J is TRBJ2-3; D may match TRBD1 or TRBD2 (5 bases each). Trimming pared 0 bases from V and 0 bases from J, leaving 11 bases between. The germline V gene encodes CDR1 SGDLS and CDR2 YYNGEE. The CDR3 runs to 16 residues. The CDR3 bases are TGTGCCAGCAGCGTAGCTGTGGGGGACAGCACAGATACGCAGTATTTT. Translating gives CASSVAVGDSTDTQYF.

The chain is built from TRBV27 and TRBJ1-2; D remains ambiguous. This CDR3 region has 13 residues. From germline, CDR1 is MNHEY and CDR2 SMNVEV (reference sequence). Trimming shortened V by 6 bases and J by 4 bases, and 12 bases separated the two germline ends. The CDR3 sequence is CASRPDGTYGYTF. CDR3 in DNA: TGTGCCAGCAGACCGGACGGAACCTATGGCTACACCTTC.

This chain connects TRBV9 to TRBJ2-1; 13 bases match TRBD2. The V and J ends lost 1 base and 4 bases, in that order; junction bases with no gene match: 5. The CDR3 length is 17 residues. Germline CDR1 reads SGDLS; CDR2 reads YYNGEE. The CDR3 loop is CASSVLMTSGGYNEQFF. In DNA form, the CDR3 reads TGTGCCAGCAGCGTATTAATGACTAGCGGGGGGTACAATGAGCAGTTCTTC.

Only one count was recorded for this clonotype. The J gene is TRBJ2-1, the V gene TRBV27, with TRBD2 identical over 10 bases. The V gene end was trimmed by 2 bases and the J gene end by 8 bases; junction bases not matched to a gene: 6. The CDR3 covers 15 residues. Looked up from germline, CDR1 is MNHEY and CDR2 is SMNVEV (reference sequence). The CDR3 is CASSLPSGGSHEQFF. CDR3 DNA sequence: TGTGCCAGCAGTTTACCTAGCGGGGGTTCGCATGAGCAGTTCTTC.

This chain connects TRBV4-2 to TRBJ2-5; 9 bases align to TRBD2. The CDR3 length is 15 residues. Losses at the gene ends were 0 bases for V and 4 bases for J; bases not matched to a gene: 3. Germline lookup yields CDR1 LGHNA and CDR2 YNFKEQ. Here the CDR3 reads CASSQEDSGGETQYF. In DNA, the CDR3 is TGTGCCAGCAGCCAAGAGGATAGCGGGGGAGAGACCCAGTACTTC.

There are a few counts of this clonotype. This rearrangement joins TRBV4-3 to TRBJ2-7; 7 positions agree with TRBD1. The J segment lost 2 bases and the V segment lost 0 bases, leaving 1 base of the junction unmatched. From germline, CDR1 is LGHNA and CDR2 YSLEER. The CDR3 is 14 residues long. In DNA, the CDR3 is TGCGCCAGCAGCCAAGATGACAGGGCCTACGAGCAGTACTTC. Its protein is CASSQDDRAYEQYF.

This clonotype was observed a few times. The rearrangement links TRBV10-3 to TRBJ2-1; no clear D. Germline CDR1 and CDR2: ENHRY and SYGVKD. This CDR3 contains 12 residues. Trimming pared 3 bases from V and 5 bases from J, leaving 5 bases between. As DNA, the CDR3 is TGTGCCATCAGTGAAGGACACAATGAGCAGTTCTTC. Its protein product is CAISEGHNEQFF.

V usage is TRBV12-5 and J usage is TRBJ2-6; a weak D match, TRBD1 (6 bases). The CDR3 is 17 amino acids. Looked up from germline, CDR1 is LGHNT and CDR2 is FRNRAP. Trimming took 3 bases from V and 0 from J, leaving 12 bases between them. In DNA, the CDR3 is TGTGCTAGTGGTTTTGGCTGGACAGACTCTGGGGCCAACGTCCTGACTTTC. The encoded protein is CASGFGWTDSGANVLTF.

The rearrangement joins TRBV6-1 to TRBJ2-3; D uncertain. V lost 1 base, J lost 3 bases, and 14 bases lay in between. The CDR3 is made up of 16 amino acids. Germline CDR1 reads MNHNS; CDR2 reads SASEGT. The CDR3 coding sequence is TGTGCCAGCAGTGAAGTAAGGGCAGGTATGACAGATACGCAGTATTTT. Translating it yields CASSEVRAGMTDTQYF.